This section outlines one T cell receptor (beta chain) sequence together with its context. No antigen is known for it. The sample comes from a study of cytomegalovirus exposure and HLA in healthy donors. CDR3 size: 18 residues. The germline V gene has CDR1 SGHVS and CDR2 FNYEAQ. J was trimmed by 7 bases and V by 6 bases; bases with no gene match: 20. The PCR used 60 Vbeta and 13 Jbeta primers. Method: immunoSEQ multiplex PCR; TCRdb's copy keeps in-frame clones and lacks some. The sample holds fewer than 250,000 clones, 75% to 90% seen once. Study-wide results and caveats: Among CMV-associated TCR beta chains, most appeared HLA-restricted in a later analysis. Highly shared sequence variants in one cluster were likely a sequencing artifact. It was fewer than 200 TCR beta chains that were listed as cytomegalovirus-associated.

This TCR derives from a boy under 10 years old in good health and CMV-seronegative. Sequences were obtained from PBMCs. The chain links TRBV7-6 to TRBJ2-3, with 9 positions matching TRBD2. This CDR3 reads CASSLRPAGGPSLNTQYF. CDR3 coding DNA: TGTGCCAGCAGTTTAAGGCCTGCGGGAGGGCCTTCTTTAAATACGCAGTATTTT.